The present T cell receptor (beta chain) was sequenced within a study of T cell responses to AZD1222 COVID-19 vaccine. Overall study findings and caveats: Clonal diversity may have been underestimated, and the donors were mostly white British, with more females than males. Reports indicate that nearly half of spike-specific TCRs are directed at unmutated variant regions.

Germline-derived CDR1 and CDR2 are SGHTA and FQGNSA. The CDR3 has 15 amino acids. V lost 3 bases, J lost 7 bases, and 16 bases lay in between. Concerning this clone: Its matching antigen is unknown.

Measured with immunoSEQ multiplex PCR; TCRdb has only the in-frame clones, and not every one. The data contain 90,000 to 110,000 clones, approximately 90% of them singletons. The sequence came from an adult in good health. This specimen was peripheral blood, taken on day 0 of AZD1222 vaccination. V usage is TRBV7-2 and J usage is TRBJ2-1; tentative D call: TRBD2 (7 bases). CDR3 amino acids: CASSFGGARANEQFF. The DNA for the CDR3 is TGTGCCAGCAGCTTTGGGGGGGCGCGGGCAAATGAGCAGTTCTTC.